The source of this T cell receptor beta chain is a study of blood T cell repertoires in COVID-19. The data were produced by immunoSEQ multiplex PCR, yet TCRdb's version contains in-frame clones alone and is incomplete. The top ten clones hold approximately 5.4% of a sample with roughly 150,000 clones, roughly 85% of them seen once. The V end was cut by 3 bases, the J end by 1 base, with 18 bases between. This CDR3 comprises 18 residues. CDR1 and CDR2 from the germline V gene are LGHDT and YNNKEL (reference sequence). Sequenced material: peripheral blood. This clonotype originated in a woman between 45 and 60 years old with COVID-19, enrolled during active disease. The rearrangement links TRBV3-1 (or the pseudogene TRBV3-2) to TRBJ1-4; no clear D. In nucleotides, the CDR3 is TGTGCCAGCAGCCAGCAGAGGAGCGACTGGATAACTAATGAAAAACTGTTTTTT. Its translation is CASSQQRSDWITNEKLFF.